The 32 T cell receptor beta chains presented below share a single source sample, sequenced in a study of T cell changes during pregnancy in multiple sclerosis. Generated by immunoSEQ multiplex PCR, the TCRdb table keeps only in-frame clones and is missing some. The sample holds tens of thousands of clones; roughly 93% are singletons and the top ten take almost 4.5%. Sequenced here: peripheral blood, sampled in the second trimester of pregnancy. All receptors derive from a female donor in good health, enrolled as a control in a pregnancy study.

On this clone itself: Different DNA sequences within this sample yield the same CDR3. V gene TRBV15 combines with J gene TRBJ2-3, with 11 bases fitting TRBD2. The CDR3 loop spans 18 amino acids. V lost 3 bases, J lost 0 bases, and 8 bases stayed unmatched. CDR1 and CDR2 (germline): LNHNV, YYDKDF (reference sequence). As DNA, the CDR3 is TGTGCCACCAGCAGGGGGCTAGCGGGGGGACCGAGCACAGATACGCAGTATTTT. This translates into CATSRGLAGGPSTDTQYF.

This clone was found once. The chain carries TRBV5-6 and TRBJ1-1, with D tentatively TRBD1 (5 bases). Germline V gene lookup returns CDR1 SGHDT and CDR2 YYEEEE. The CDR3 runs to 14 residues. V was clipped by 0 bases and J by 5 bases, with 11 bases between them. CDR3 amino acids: CASSLEGAGTEAFF. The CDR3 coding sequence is TGTGCCAGCAGCTTGGAAGGGGCGGGGACTGAAGCTTTCTTT.

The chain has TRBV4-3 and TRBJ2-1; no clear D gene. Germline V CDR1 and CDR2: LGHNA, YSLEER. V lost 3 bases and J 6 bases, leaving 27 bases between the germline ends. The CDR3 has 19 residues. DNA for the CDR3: TGCGCCAGCAGCCAGGATGGGTCACCCTTGAGGAACCGAGGCAATGAGCAGTTCTTC. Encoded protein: CASSQDGSPLRNRGNEQFF.

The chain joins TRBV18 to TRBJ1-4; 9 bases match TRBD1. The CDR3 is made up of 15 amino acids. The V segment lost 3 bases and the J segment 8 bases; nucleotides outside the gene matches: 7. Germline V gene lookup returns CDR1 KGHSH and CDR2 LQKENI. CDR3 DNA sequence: TGTGCCAGCTCACCTGGGGACAGGGCCGCGGAAAAACTGTTTTTT. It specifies CASSPGDRAAEKLFF.

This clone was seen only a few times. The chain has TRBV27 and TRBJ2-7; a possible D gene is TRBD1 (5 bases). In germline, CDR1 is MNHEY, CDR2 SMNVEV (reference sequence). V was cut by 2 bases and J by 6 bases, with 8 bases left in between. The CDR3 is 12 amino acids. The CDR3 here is CASSLDGAEQYF. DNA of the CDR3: TGTGCCAGCAGTTTAGATGGGGCCGAGCAGTACTTC.

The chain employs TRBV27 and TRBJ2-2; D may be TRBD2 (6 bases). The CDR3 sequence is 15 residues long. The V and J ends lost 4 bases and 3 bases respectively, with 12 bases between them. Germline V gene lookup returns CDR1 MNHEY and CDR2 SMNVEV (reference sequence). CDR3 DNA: TGTGCCAGCAGTTCGGCCGGGGGTTACACCGGGGAGCTGTTTTTT. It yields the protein CASSSAGGYTGELFF.

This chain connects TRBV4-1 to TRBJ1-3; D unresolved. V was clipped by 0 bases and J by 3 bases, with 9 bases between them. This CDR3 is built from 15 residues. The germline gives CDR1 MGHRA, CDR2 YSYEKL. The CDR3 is CASSQDEGFGNTIYF. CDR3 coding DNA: TGCGCCAGCAGCCAAGATGAGGGATTTGGAAACACCATATATTTT.

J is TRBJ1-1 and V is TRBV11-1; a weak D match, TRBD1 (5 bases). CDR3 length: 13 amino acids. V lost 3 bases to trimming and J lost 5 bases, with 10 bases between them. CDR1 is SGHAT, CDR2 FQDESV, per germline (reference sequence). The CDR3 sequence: CASSFGGDTEAFF. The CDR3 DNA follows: TGTGCCAGCAGCTTCGGAGGGGATACTGAAGCTTTCTTT.

CDR3 amino acids: CASSQEGQGAIYGYTF. Written as DNA, the CDR3 is TGCGCCAGCAGCCAAGAAGGACAGGGGGCTATCTATGGCTACACCTTC. The chain has TRBV4-3 and TRBJ1-2, with TRBD1 matching 11 bases. The CDR3 runs to 16 residues. The V segment lost 0 bases and the J segment 4 bases; nucleotides outside the gene matches: 4. Per the germline V gene, CDR1 is LGHNA and CDR2 is YSLEER.

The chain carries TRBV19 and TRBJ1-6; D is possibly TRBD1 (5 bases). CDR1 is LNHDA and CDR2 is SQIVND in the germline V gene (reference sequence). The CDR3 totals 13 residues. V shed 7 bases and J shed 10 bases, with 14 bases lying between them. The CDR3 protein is CASNDRGYSPLHF. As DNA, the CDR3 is TGTGCCAGTAATGATCGGGGGTACTCACCCCTCCACTTT.

Here the CDR3 reads CASSPRQGSYNEQFF. In DNA, the CDR3 is TGTGCCAGCAGCCCCAGACAGGGATCCTACAATGAGCAGTTCTTC. This rearrangement joins TRBV27 to TRBJ2-1, with 7 bases fitting TRBD1. The V and J ends lost 6 bases and 1 base, in that order; junction bases with no gene match: 6. CDR3 size: 15 residues. Germline V CDR1 and CDR2: MNHEY, SMNVEV (reference sequence).

The CDR3 here is CASSEGTGGSGELFF. The CDR3 nucleotides read TGTGCCAGCAGTGAAGGGACAGGGGGCTCCGGGGAGCTGTTTTTT. This rearrangement joins TRBV6-1 to TRBJ2-2; 11 bases match TRBD1. Unmatched junction bases numbered 1, after V lost 1 base and J lost 6 bases. The CDR3 covers 15 residues. Germline V gene lookup returns CDR1 MNHNS and CDR2 SASEGT.

The DNA of the CDR3 is TGTGCCAGCAGCCACGGCCGGGGGGGAGGTGAGCAGTTCTTC. It encodes CASSHGRGGGEQFF. The gene calls are TRBV7-6 and TRBJ2-1; TRBD2 aligns across 8 bases. Germline CDR1 SGHVS, CDR2 FNYEAQ. The J segment lost 9 bases and the V segment lost 5 bases, leaving 9 bases of the junction unmatched. The CDR3 is made up of 14 amino acids.

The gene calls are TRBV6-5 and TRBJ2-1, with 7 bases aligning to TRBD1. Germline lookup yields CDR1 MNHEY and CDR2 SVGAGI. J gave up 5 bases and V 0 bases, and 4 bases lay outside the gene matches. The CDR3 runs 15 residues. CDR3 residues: CASSYSTGRNNEQFF. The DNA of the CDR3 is TGTGCCAGCAGTTACTCGACAGGGAGAAACAATGAGCAGTTCTTC.

The CDR3 nucleotides read TGTGCCAGCAGCGTAGAAAGTTTGGGGCTTTATGGCTACACCTTC. Translation: CASSVESLGLYGYTF. This chain links TRBV9 with TRBJ1-2; D may be TRBD1 (5 bases). V was pared by 0 bases and J by 5 bases, with 14 bases between. CDR1 and CDR2 from the germline V gene are SGDLS and YYNGEE. The length of the CDR3 is 15 residues.

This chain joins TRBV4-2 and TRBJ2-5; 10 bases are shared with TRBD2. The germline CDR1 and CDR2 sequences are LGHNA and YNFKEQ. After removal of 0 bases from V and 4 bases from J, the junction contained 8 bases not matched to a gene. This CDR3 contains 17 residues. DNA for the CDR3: TGTGCCAGCAGCCAAGATGGAGCGGGGGGGCCTGTAGAGACCCAGTACTTC. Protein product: CASSQDGAGGPVETQYF.

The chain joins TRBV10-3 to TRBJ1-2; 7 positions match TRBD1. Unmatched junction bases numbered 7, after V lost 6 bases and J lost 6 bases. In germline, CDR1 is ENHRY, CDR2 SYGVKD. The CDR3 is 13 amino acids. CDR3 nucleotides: TGTGCCATCAGCTATGACAGGGCTGATGGCTACACCTTC. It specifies CAISYDRADGYTF.

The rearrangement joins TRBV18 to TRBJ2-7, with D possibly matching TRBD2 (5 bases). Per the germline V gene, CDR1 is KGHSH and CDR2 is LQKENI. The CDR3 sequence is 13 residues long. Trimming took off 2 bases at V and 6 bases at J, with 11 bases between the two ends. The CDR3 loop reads CASSPIVGSEQYF. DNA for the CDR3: TGTGCCAGCTCACCAATCGTAGGGAGCGAGCAGTACTTC.

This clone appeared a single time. CDR3 region: CASSLEGGTTEAFF. Here the CDR3 DNA reads TGTGCCAGCAGCTTAGAAGGAGGGACCACTGAAGCTTTCTTT. This chain uses TRBV7-9 with TRBJ1-1; D possibly corresponds to TRBD1 (5 bases). Between the trimmed V and J ends, which lost 1 base and 4 bases, there was a span of 10 bases. Per the germline V gene, CDR1 is SEHNR and CDR2 is FQNEAQ (reference sequence). This CDR3 is 14 amino acids long.

The DNA of the CDR3 is TGTGCCAGCAGCTCCCGAATCCAGACTAGCGGGAGGTCCTCCTACGAGCAGTACTTC. This encodes CASSSRIQTSGRSSYEQYF. The chain carries TRBV21-1 and TRBJ2-7; no DNA check was done on the table's D call, TRBD2. TRBV21-1 is a listed pseudogene. The CDR3 sequence is 19 residues long.

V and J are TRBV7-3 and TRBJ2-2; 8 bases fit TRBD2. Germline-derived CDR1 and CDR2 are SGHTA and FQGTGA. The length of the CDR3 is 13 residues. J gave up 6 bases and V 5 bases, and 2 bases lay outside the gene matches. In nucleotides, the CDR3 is TGTGCCAGCAGCCAGACTAGCGCCGGGGAGCTGTTTTTT. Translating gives CASSQTSAGELFF.

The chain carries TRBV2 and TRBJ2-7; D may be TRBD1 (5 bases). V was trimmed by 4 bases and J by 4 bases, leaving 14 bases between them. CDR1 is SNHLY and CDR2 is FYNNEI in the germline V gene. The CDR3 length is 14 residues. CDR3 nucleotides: TGTGCCAGCAGTGGATTTAGGGGCCCGTACGAGCAGTACTTC. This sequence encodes CASSGFRGPYEQYF. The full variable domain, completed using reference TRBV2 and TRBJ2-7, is EPEVTQTPSHQVTQMGQEVILRCVPISNHLYFYWYRQILGQKVEFLVSFYNNEISEKSEIFDDQFSVERPDGSNFTLKIRSTKLEDSAMYFCASSGFRGPYEQYFGPGTRLTVT.

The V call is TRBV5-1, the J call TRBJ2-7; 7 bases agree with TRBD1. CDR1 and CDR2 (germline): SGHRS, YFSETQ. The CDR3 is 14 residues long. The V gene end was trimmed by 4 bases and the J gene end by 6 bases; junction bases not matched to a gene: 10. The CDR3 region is CASSPNRGLGEQYF. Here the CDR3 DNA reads TGCGCCAGCAGCCCTAATAGGGGGCTTGGCGAGCAGTACTTC.

Here the CDR3 reads CASSRPGVSSYEQYF. The CDR3 nucleotides are TGTGCCAGCAGTCGGCCGGGAGTAAGCTCCTACGAGCAGTACTTC. This chain uses TRBV6-5 with TRBJ2-7; tentatively, D is TRBD2 (6 bases). V was shortened by 5 bases and J by 0 bases, with 14 bases between the two germline ends. The CDR3 is 15 amino acids. Germline values: CDR1 MNHEY, CDR2 SVGAGI.

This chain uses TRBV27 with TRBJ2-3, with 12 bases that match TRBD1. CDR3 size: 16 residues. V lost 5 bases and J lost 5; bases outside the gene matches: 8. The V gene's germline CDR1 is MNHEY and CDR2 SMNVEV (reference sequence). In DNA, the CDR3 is TGTGCCAGCAGTACCCGGGACAGGGGGCAGAGAGATACGCAGTATTTT. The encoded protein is CASSTRDRGQRDTQYF.

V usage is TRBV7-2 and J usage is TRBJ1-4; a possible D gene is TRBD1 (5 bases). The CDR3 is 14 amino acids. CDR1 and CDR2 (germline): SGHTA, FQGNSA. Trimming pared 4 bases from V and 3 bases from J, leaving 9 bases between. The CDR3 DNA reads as TGTGCCAGCAGCTACTCGGGGGCTAATGAAAAACTGTTTTTT. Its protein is CASSYSGANEKLFF.

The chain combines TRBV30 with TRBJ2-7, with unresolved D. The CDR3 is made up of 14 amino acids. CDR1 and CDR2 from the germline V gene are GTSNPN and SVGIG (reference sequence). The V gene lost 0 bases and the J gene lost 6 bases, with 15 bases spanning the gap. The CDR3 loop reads CAWSVRRSMGEQYF. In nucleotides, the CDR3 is TGTGCCTGGAGTGTACGACGGAGTATGGGCGAGCAGTACTTC. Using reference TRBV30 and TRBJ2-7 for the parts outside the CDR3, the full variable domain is SQTIHQWPATLVQPVGSPLSLECTVEGTSNPNLYWYRQAAGRGLQLLFYSVGIGQISSEVPQNLSASRPQDRQFILSSKKLLLSDSGFYLCAWSVRRSMGEQYFGPGTRLTVT.

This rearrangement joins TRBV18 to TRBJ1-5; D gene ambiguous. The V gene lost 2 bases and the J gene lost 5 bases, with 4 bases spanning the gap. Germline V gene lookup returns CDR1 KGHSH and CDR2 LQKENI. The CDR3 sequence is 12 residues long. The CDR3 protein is CASSPSDQPQHF. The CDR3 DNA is TGTGCCAGCTCACCAAGCGATCAGCCCCAGCATTTT.

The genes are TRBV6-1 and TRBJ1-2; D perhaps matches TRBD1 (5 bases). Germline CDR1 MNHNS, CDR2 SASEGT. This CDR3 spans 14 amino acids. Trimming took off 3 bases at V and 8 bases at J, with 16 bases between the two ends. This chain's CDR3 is CASSEAWGDRGYTF. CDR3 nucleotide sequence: TGTGCCAGCAGTGAGGCTTGGGGGGACCGAGGCTACACCTTC.

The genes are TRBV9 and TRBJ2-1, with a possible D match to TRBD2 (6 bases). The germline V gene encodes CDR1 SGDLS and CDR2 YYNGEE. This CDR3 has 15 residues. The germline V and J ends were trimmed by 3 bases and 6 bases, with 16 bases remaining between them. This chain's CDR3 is CASSGGTIATNEQFF. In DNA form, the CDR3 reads TGTGCCAGCAGCGGCGGGACCATCGCTACCAATGAGCAGTTCTTC.

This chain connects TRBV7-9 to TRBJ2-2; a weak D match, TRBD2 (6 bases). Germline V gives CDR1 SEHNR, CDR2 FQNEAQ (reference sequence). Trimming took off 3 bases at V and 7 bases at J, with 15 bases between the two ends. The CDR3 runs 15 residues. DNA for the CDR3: TGTGCCAGCAGCTTTACGGGAGTTTTTGTCGGGGAGCTGTTTTTT. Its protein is CASSFTGVFVGELFF.

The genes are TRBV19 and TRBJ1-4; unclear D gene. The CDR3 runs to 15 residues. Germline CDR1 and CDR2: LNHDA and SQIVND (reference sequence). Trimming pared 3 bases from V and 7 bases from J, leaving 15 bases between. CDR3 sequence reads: CASSITGVGSEKLFF. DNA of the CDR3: TGTGCCAGTAGTATCACCGGGGTAGGGAGTGAAAAACTGTTTTTT.